This TCR beta chain was sequenced during a study of T-cell memory formation after mild COVID-19. In the study overall: TCR clusters largely stayed donor specific.

A remark on this clonotype: Its antigen is still unknown.

Germline V gene lookup returns CDR1 SGHTA and CDR2 FQGNSA. Trimming cost V 6 bases and J 4 bases, with 14 bases left between them. This CDR3 region has 14 residues. Overall study findings and caveats: Contracting CD4+ clones were located mainly in CM and EM, and CD8+ clones in EMRA. Clones that got smaller from day 15 to 85 had even CD4/CD8, while clones growing later tipped toward CD4+.

Sample barcodes and UMIs were carried by the TCR alpha and TCR beta cDNA libraries that 5'RACE generated with constant-segment primers. TCRdb re-called the 5' RACE reads through MiXCR, storing one row per CDR3 protein. The sample lists roughly 240,000 distinct CDR3 sequences; 16% were seen once. This receptor was taken from a man between 18 and 35 years old who had mild COVID-19 (a few samples of this study predate the infection). Cell type and time point are not known. The V gene is TRBV7-2, the J gene TRBJ2-3, with D unclear. The source material was PBMCs or a T cell subset sorted from them (not recorded which). CDR3 residues: CASRLGRGPDTQYF. The CDR3, as DNA: TGTGCCAGCAGACTTGGACGAGGACCAGATACGCAGTATTTT. The whole variable domain, remainder taken from reference TRBV7-2 and TRBJ2-3, is GAGVSQSPSNKVTEKGKDVELRCDPISGHTALYWYRQSLGQGLEFLIYFQGNSAPDKSGLPSDRFSAERTGGSVSTLTIQRTQQEDSAVYLCASRLGRGPDTQYFGPGTRLTVL.